This passage covers 30 T cell receptor beta chains from one sample sequenced in a study of cytomegalovirus exposure and HLA in healthy donors (TCRdb year 2017). The library was made by the immunoSEQ multiplex PCR assay. The multiplex PCR relied on a mix of 60 forward primers for TCR Vbeta segments and 13 reverse primers for TCR Jbeta segments. TCRdb's version of the immuneACCESS table is confined to in-frame rearrangements and falls short of the full clone set. An unresolved V gene accounts for under half of the shortfall where checked; the remainder is of unknown origin. This sample comprises 140,000 to 150,000 clones, over 60% of them detected only once. Together, the top ten hold over 5% of the sample. Sequences were obtained from PBMCs. All receptors derive from a woman aged 55-75 years in good health and CMV-seronegative.

The genes are TRBV7-8 and TRBJ2-5; TRBD1 matches at 8 bases. Germline V gene sequence: CDR1 SGHVS, CDR2 FQNEAQ. This CDR3 has 15 residues. V trimming: 6 bases; J trimming: 2 bases; junction bases outside the gene matches: 8. The CDR3 nucleotides read TGTGCCAGCAGTTACGCGGACAGGGCTCAAGAGACCCAGTACTTC. Encoded protein: CASSYADRAQETQYF.

The V call is TRBV7-2, the J call TRBJ2-7, with a weak D call TRBD2 (5 bases). The germline CDR1 and CDR2 sequences are SGHTA and FQGNSA. Trimming stripped 1 base from V and 6 bases from J, with 10 bases between. This CDR3 spans 13 amino acids. The CDR3 here is CASSLGWLAEQYF. The DNA of the CDR3 is TGTGCCAGCAGCTTAGGGTGGCTAGCCGAGCAGTACTTC.

This rearrangement joins TRBV7-8 to TRBJ2-7, with D perhaps TRBD1 (5 bases). The CDR3 is 13 amino acids. The V gene's germline CDR1 is SGHVS and CDR2 FQNEAQ. Trimming removed 5 bases from V and 2 bases from J, with 10 bases in between. The CDR3 here is CASSARVAYEQYF. In nucleotides, the CDR3 is TGTGCCAGCAGCGCCAGGGTGGCCTACGAGCAGTACTTC. Filled out from reference TRBV7-8 and TRBJ2-7, the complete variable domain reads GAGVSQSPRYKVAKRGQDVALRCDPISGHVSLFWYQQALGQGPEFLTYFQNEAQLDKSGLPSDRFFAERPEGSVSTLKIQRTQQEDSAVYLCASSARVAYEQYFGPGTRLTVT.

The chain joins TRBV19 to TRBJ2-1; 9 bases fit TRBD2. Germline CDR1 LNHDA, CDR2 SQIVND (reference sequence). V shed 8 bases and J 6 bases; nucleotides not matched to a gene: 11. The CDR3 consists of 15 residues. The DNA for the CDR3 is TGTGCCAGTCAGCTTAGCGGGAGTGGCTCCAATGAGCAGTTCTTC. Protein: CASQLSGSGSNEQFF.

The rearrangement links TRBV5-1 to TRBJ1-5, with a tentative D call TRBD1 (6 bases). This CDR3 region has 15 residues. Trimming pared 3 bases from V and 0 bases from J, leaving 10 bases between. Germline assignment: CDR1 SGHRS and CDR2 YFSETQ. CDR3 residues: CASSSGTHSNQPQHF. The CDR3 DNA is TGCGCCAGCAGCTCCGGGACACATAGCAATCAGCCCCAGCATTTT.

The chain employs TRBV11-2 and TRBJ2-3, with 9 bases aligning to TRBD1. Germline loops: CDR1 SGHAT, CDR2 FQNNGV. CDR3 size: 15 residues. J was trimmed by 2 bases and V by 5 bases; bases with no gene match: 5. The CDR3 loop is CASSPGTGSTDTQYF. For the CDR3, the DNA is TGTGCCAGCAGCCCCGGGACAGGGTCCACAGATACGCAGTATTTT.

The chain joins TRBV7-8 to TRBJ1-1, with D possibly matching TRBD1 (5 bases). This CDR3 is built from 15 residues. The germline V gene encodes CDR1 SGHVS and CDR2 FQNEAQ. Trimming removed 0 bases at V and 1 base at J, with 9 bases between. CDR3 DNA sequence: TGTGCCAGCAGCTTAGCGGGGGGTTGGAACACTGAAGCTTTCTTT. Translating gives CASSLAGGWNTEAFF.

The chain links TRBV27 to TRBJ2-7; 8 bases match TRBD2. This CDR3 region has 17 residues. V shed 5 bases and J 0 bases; nucleotides not matched to a gene: 12. The V gene's germline CDR1 is MNHEY and CDR2 SMNVEV (reference sequence). The CDR3 DNA follows: TGTGCCAGCAGTCCCCTTGTAATTAGCGGGATCTCCTACGAGCAGTACTTC. Amino acid sequence: CASSPLVISGISYEQYF.

The CDR3 nucleotides are TGTGCCAGTAGCCAAAGGGACAGGGGGCATGGCTACACCTTC. This gives the protein CASSQRDRGHGYTF. V is TRBV19 and J is TRBJ1-2; 12 nucleotides agree with TRBD1. Germline loops: CDR1 LNHDA, CDR2 SQIVND (reference sequence). The CDR3 is 14 amino acids. V dropped 6 bases and J dropped 6; count of bases not matched to a gene: 5.

V gene TRBV6-6 combines with J gene TRBJ1-4, with unresolved D. The V gene's germline CDR1 is MNHNY and CDR2 SVGAGI (reference sequence). This CDR3 is 15 amino acids long. Trimming stripped 0 bases from V and 0 bases from J, with 5 bases between. CDR3 sequence: CASSYSGATNEKLFF. CDR3 nucleotides: TGTGCCAGCAGTTACTCCGGGGCAACTAATGAAAAACTGTTTTTT.

The table lists this clone with a count of one. J is TRBJ2-3 and V is TRBV6-4; 8 bases align to TRBD2. V lost 4 bases, J lost 1 base, and 10 bases stayed unmatched. Per the germline V gene, CDR1 is MRHNA and CDR2 is SNTAGT. The CDR3 has 17 residues. This CDR3 is CASSASPAGGGTDTQYF. CDR3 bases: TGTGCCAGCAGTGCCTCGCCTGCGGGGGGAGGCACAGATACGCAGTATTTT.

The V gene is TRBV7-2, the J gene TRBJ1-1; unclear D gene. V lost 1 base and J 7 bases, leaving 4 bases between the germline ends. The CDR3 totals 11 residues. Germline assignment: CDR1 SGHTA and CDR2 FQGNSA. CDR3 DNA: TGTGCCAGCAGCTTAGATAGTGAAGCTTTCTTT. Translating it yields CASSLDSEAFF.

The chain carries TRBV5-1 and TRBJ2-5; the match to TRBD1 covers 8 bases. The J call may be in error: the DNA end matches TRBJ2-7 better. CDR3 length equals 18 residues. The germline CDR1 and CDR2 sequences are SGHRS and YFSETQ. CDR3 DNA: TGCGCCAGCAGCTTTGGCCCACAGGGGGATCAGCGGACCTACGAGCAGTACTTC. Translation gives CASSFGPQGDQRTYEQYF.

This chain uses TRBV7-2 with TRBJ1-3; TRBD1 might be the D (6 bases). From germline, CDR1 is SGHTA and CDR2 FQGNSA. V was pared by 1 base and J by 0 bases, with 7 bases between. This CDR3 comprises 15 residues. CDR3 nucleotide sequence: TGTGCCAGCAGCTTAGTAGGGGGCTCTGGAAACACCATATATTTT. This codes for CASSLVGGSGNTIYF.

The chain employs TRBV27 and TRBJ1-2; 9 bases are a match to TRBD1. Trimming cost V 5 bases and J 3 bases; bases outside gene matches: 4. The germline V gene has CDR1 MNHEY and CDR2 SMNVEV (reference sequence). The CDR3 spans 14 residues. The CDR3 reads CASSTGQGDYGYTF. For the CDR3, the DNA is TGTGCCAGCAGTACGGGACAGGGCGACTATGGCTACACCTTC.

The V gene is TRBV5-1, the J gene TRBJ2-3; 10 bases map to TRBD2. V dropped 2 bases and J dropped 4; count of bases not matched to a gene: 4. The CDR3 totals 15 residues. From germline, CDR1 is SGHRS and CDR2 YFSETQ. This chain's CDR3 is CASSLAGGPADTQYF. CDR3 DNA sequence: TGCGCCAGCAGCTTAGCGGGGGGGCCCGCAGATACGCAGTATTTT.

This clone was detected only a few times. This sequence joins TRBV5-4 and TRBJ2-5; D not certain. Germline CDR1 SGHNT, CDR2 YYREEE (reference sequence). Trimming removed 4 bases at V and 5 bases at J, with 12 bases between. This CDR3 comprises 13 residues. CDR3 amino acids: CASSPRLRETQYF. The CDR3 coding sequence is TGTGCCAGCAGCCCACGACTGCGGGAGACCCAGTACTTC. Supplemented by reference TRBV5-4 and TRBJ2-5, the full variable domain reads ETGVTQSPTHLIKTRGQQVTLRCSSQSGHNTVSWYQQALGQGPQFIFQYYREEENGRGNFPPRFSGLQFPNYSSELNVNALELDDSALYLCASSPRLRETQYFGPGTRLLVL.

The chain is built from TRBV6-1 and TRBJ2-3; D is unclear. The CDR3 has 15 amino acids. Germline V gene data show CDR1 as MNHNS and CDR2 as SASEGT. V shed 2 bases and J shed 2 bases, with 11 bases lying between them. This CDR3 is CASSEWADLTDTQYF. The CDR3 nucleotides read TGTGCCAGCAGTGAATGGGCAGACCTCACAGATACGCAGTATTTT.

A few counts support this clone. This chain uses TRBV6-6 with TRBJ1-5; 7 bases match TRBD1. The CDR3 has 14 amino acids. Germline V gene sequence: CDR1 MNHNY, CDR2 SVGAGI (reference sequence). V gave up 6 bases and J gave up 1 base; unmatched junction bases: 3. The CDR3 region has the DNA TGTGCCAGCAGGGGGGGACAGAGCAATCAGCCCCAGCATTTT. Protein product: CASRGGQSNQPQHF.

The sample holds a few counts of this clone. This rearrangement joins TRBV7-9 to TRBJ2-6; perhaps TRBD2 as D (6 bases). V was shortened by 5 bases and J by 0 bases, with 11 bases between the two germline ends. The germline CDR1 and CDR2 sequences are SEHNR and FQNEAQ (reference sequence). CDR3 length: 16 residues. CDR3 loop: CASSPNGGSGANVLTF. The CDR3 DNA sequence: TGTGCCAGCAGCCCCAACGGGGGCTCTGGGGCCAACGTCCTGACTTTC.

V is TRBV2 and J is TRBJ2-2; D gene unclear. V was trimmed by 8 bases and J by 6 bases, leaving 4 bases between them. Germline CDR1 SNHLY, CDR2 FYNNEI. The CDR3 has 10 residues. Written as DNA, the CDR3 is TGTGCCAGCGAGGCCGGGGAGCTGTTTTTT. Encoded protein: CASEAGELFF.

The rearrangement uses TRBV19 and TRBJ2-7, with TRBD1 matching 8 bases. This CDR3 spans 15 amino acids. CDR1 and CDR2 from the germline V gene are LNHDA and SQIVND (reference sequence). V lost 10 bases to trimming and J lost 3 bases; unmatched junction nucleotides: 14. The CDR3 reads CATSSLGTGDYEQYF. The CDR3 coding sequence is TGTGCCACGAGCTCCCTCGGGACAGGTGACTACGAGCAGTACTTC.

The chain combines TRBV6-1 with TRBJ2-1; TRBD2 matches at 10 bases. The germline CDR1 and CDR2 sequences are MNHNS and SASEGT. This CDR3 is built from 11 residues. After removal of 4 bases from V and 12 bases from J, the junction contained 0 bases not matched to a gene. CDR3 residues: CASSVAGGQFF. The CDR3 DNA sequence: TGTGCCAGCAGTGTAGCGGGGGGGCAGTTCTTC.

The chain couples TRBV29-1 to TRBJ1-1; D remains unclear. The CDR3 runs to 13 residues. V shed 3 bases and J shed 5 bases, with 13 bases lying between them. CDR1 is SQVTM and CDR2 is ANQGSEA in the germline V gene. CDR3 residues: CSVDRQAGTEAFF. The CDR3 region has the DNA TGCAGCGTTGACCGGCAGGCGGGAACTGAAGCTTTCTTT.

Only a few counts were recorded for this clone. This rearrangement joins TRBV5-4 to TRBJ1-3; maybe TRBD1 (6 bases). This CDR3 contains 15 residues. Trimming removed 4 bases from V and 1 base from J, with 12 bases in between. Per the germline V gene, CDR1 is SGHNT and CDR2 is YYREEE (reference sequence). CDR3 in DNA: TGTGCCAGCAGCAGGGGGAGAACTTCTGGAAACACCATATATTTT. Its translation is CASSRGRTSGNTIYF.

In regard to this clone: One end of the junction fails to match germline, which may point to a read error. The chain links TRBV9 to TRBJ2-7, with D maybe TRBD2 (7 bases). The CDR3 contains 14 residues. The V gene's germline CDR1 is SGDLS and CDR2 YYNGEE. The CDR3 sequence: CASSVVGGVDEQCF. The CDR3 DNA is TGTGCCAGCAGCGTAGTAGGGGGGGTCGACGAGCAGTGCTTC.

This chain links TRBV6-1 with TRBJ1-3; TRBD1 is a possible D gene (6 bases). The germline gives CDR1 MNHNS, CDR2 SASEGT. V lost 10 bases to trimming and J lost 4 bases, with 17 bases between them. The length of the CDR3 is 14 residues. The CDR3: CATGGRGTGNTIYF. The CDR3 DNA sequence: TGTGCCACCGGAGGGAGGGGGACCGGAAACACCATATATTTT.

This clone has just one count. The V call is TRBV2, the J call TRBJ2-7, with 7 bases aligning to TRBD2. The CDR3 is 14 amino acids. The V gene end was trimmed by 1 base and the J gene end by 1 base; junction bases not matched to a gene: 1. Germline V gene lookup returns CDR1 SNHLY and CDR2 FYNNEI. This CDR3 is CASSEGLASYEQYF. The CDR3 DNA reads as TGTGCCAGCAGTGAAGGACTAGCTTCCTACGAGCAGTACTTC.

CDR3 in amino acids: CASSIKQGGQPQHF. CDR3 bases: TGTGCCAGTAGTATAAAGCAGGGAGGCCAGCCCCAGCATTTT. This sequence joins TRBV19 and TRBJ1-5; D is possibly TRBD1 (5 bases). V lost 2 bases to trimming and J lost 7 bases, with 12 bases between them. The CDR3 runs 14 residues. Germline CDR1 and CDR2: LNHDA and SQIVND (reference sequence).

The V gene is TRBV9, the J gene TRBJ2-3; 7 bases map to TRBD1. The CDR3 runs to 14 residues. The trim removed 3 bases at V and 5 bases at J, leaving 6 bases unmatched. CDR1 and CDR2 (germline): SGDLS, YYNGEE. The DNA for the CDR3 is TGTGCCAGCAGCGCAGGGACAGTCGGAGATACGCAGTATTTT. Translation gives CASSAGTVGDTQYF.